One and the same sample provided the 7 T cell receptor beta chains below, sequenced in a study of CD8+ T cells in alopecia areata. The treatment was: oral pan-JAK inhibitor, 5-10 mg twice daily. RNA was isolated and reverse transcribed to cDNA, the sequencing template. Produced via immunoSEQ multiplex PCR; TCRdb's table is partial and in-frame only. The sample holds tens of thousands of clones; around 29% are singletons and the top ten take more than 13%. The sequencing here drew on CD8+ T cells sorted from blood, taken at week 4, from a patient treated with tofacitinib. These receptors all stem from a human donor with alopecia areata.

The chain has TRBV13 and TRBJ1-4; 10 nucleotides line up with TRBD1. The CDR3 contains 15 residues. The germline V gene encodes CDR1 PRHDT and CDR2 FYEKMQ (reference sequence). Germline trimming cut 5 bases from V and 6 bases from J; bases unmatched to any gene: 6. CDR3 DNA sequence: TGTGCCAGCAGCCAGACAGGGGGCGCGGATGAAAAACTGTTTTTT. Protein: CASSQTGGADEKLFF.

The chain joins TRBV29-1 to TRBJ2-2; D is uncertain. Trimming removed 5 bases from V and 2 bases from J, with 3 bases in between. The length of the CDR3 is 11 residues. Germline V gene data show CDR1 as SQVTM and CDR2 as ANQGSEA. This CDR3 is CSVFNTGELFF. The DNA for the CDR3 is TGCAGCGTTTTTAACACCGGGGAGCTGTTTTTT.

This clone was counted between two and nine times. The genes are TRBV30 and TRBJ2-2; a weak D match, TRBD1 (6 bases). Trimming cost V 3 bases and J 6 bases, with 8 bases left between them. There are 12 residues in the CDR3. Germline-derived CDR1 and CDR2 are GTSNPN and SVGIG (reference sequence). As DNA, the CDR3 is TGTGCCTGGAGCGAGGGGGCCGGGGAGCTGTTTTTT. Amino acids: CAWSEGAGELFF.

This clone was counted a single time. The rearrangement joins TRBV6-5 to TRBJ2-1, with 7 nucleotides matching TRBD2. This CDR3 is built from 15 residues. From germline, CDR1 is MNHEY and CDR2 SVGAGI. V lost 6 bases to trimming and J lost 2 bases; unmatched junction nucleotides: 7. CDR3 sequence: CASSLAVGPYNEQFF. In DNA, the CDR3 is TGTGCCAGCAGCCTAGCGGTTGGGCCCTACAATGAGCAGTTCTTC.

The sample holds many counts of this clone. This chain links TRBV4-3 with TRBJ2-3; 11 bases are shared with TRBD1. The CDR3 is 16 amino acids. J gave up 2 bases and V 5 bases, and 6 bases lay outside the gene matches. The V gene's germline CDR1 is LGHNA and CDR2 YSLEER. CDR3 loop: CASSDRDRGSTDTQYF. As DNA, the CDR3 is TGCGCCAGCAGCGACCGGGACAGGGGGTCCACAGATACGCAGTATTTT.

This clone was picked up a small number of times. The J gene is TRBJ1-1, the V gene TRBV5-1; no firm D call. Germline V gene sequence: CDR1 SGHRS, CDR2 YFSETQ. Trimming took 1 base from V and 1 from J, leaving 5 bases between them. This CDR3 is built from 13 residues. The CDR3 protein is CASSLRGNTEAFF. In nucleotides, the CDR3 is TGCGCCAGCAGCTTGCGAGGGAACACTGAAGCTTTCTTT.

This clone appeared a few times. V and J are TRBV13 and TRBJ2-1, with TRBD2 identical over 8 bases. The CDR3 sequence is 14 residues long. CDR1 is PRHDT and CDR2 is FYEKMQ in the germline V gene (reference sequence). After removal of 0 bases from V and 6 bases from J, the junction contained 1 base not matched to a gene. The CDR3 DNA follows: TGTGCCAGCAGCTTAGGCGGGAGGGGCAATGAGCAGTTCTTC. Translating gives CASSLGGRGNEQFF.